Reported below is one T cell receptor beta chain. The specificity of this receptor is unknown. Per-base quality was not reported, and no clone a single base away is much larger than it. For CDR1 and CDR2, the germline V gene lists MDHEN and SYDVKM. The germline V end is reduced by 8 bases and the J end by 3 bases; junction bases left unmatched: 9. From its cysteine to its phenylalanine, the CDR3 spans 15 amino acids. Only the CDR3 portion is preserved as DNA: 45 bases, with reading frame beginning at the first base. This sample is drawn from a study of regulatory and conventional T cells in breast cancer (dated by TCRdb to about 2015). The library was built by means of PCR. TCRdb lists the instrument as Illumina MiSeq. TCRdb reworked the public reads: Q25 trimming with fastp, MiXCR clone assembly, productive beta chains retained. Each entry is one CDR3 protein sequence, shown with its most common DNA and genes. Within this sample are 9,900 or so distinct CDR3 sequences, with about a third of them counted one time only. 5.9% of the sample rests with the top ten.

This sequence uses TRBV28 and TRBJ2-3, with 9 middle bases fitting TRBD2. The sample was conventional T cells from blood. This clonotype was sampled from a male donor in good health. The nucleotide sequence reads TGTGCCAGCGGGGCGGGGGGGCTCAAGACAGATACGCAGTATTTT. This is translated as CASGAGGLKTDTQYF.